This T cell receptor beta chain comes out of a study of cytotoxic CD8 clonotypes in ibrutinib-treated CLL. About the research overall: For this cohort, patients were ten to eleven relapsed/refractory and over 14 treatment-naive, while roughly 17 were IGHV unmutated.

V was pared by 5 bases and J by 1 base, with 12 bases between. The CDR3 extends over 14 amino acids. Germline V gene sequence: CDR1 SGDLS, CDR2 YYNGEE. The data were produced by immunoSEQ multiplex PCR, yet TCRdb's version contains in-frame clones alone and is incomplete. The table records about 27,000 clones, 65% to 90% of them present only once. This clone has a single count. The source material was PBMCs, sampled after 24 months of ibrutinib treatment. The chain joins TRBV9 to TRBJ1-1, with D uncertain. This receptor was obtained from a human donor with chronic lymphocytic leukemia. The CDR3 bases are TGTGCCAGCAGTCGTGGACCCACGAACACTGAAGCTTTCTTT. It encodes CASSRGPTNTEAFF. The entire variable domain, with the rest obtained from reference TRBV9 and TRBJ1-1, is as follows: DSGVTQTPKHLITATGQRVTLRCSPRSGDLSVYWYQQSLDQGLQFLIQYYNGEERAKGNILERFSAQQFPDLHSELNLSSLELGDSALYFCASSRGPTNTEAFFGQGTRLTVV.